This T cell receptor (beta chain) comes out of a study of cytomegalovirus exposure and HLA in healthy donors. This clone was picked up one time. Its antigen is still unknown. Primers included in the PCR were 60 Vbeta and 13 Jbeta primers. Assay used: immunoSEQ multiplex PCR; TCRdb lists only in-frame clones, some missing. The data hold over 140,000 clones, with almost 85% observed a single time. Likely unrecorded immune exposures existed in these nominally healthy donors. Germline CDR1 reads SEHNR; CDR2 reads FQNEAQ (reference sequence). Trimming removed 5 bases from V and 0 bases from J; junction bases left unmatched: 8. CDR3 size: 16 residues. General study results and limits: The authors listed around 150 TCR beta chains as cytomegalovirus-associated. For presence/absence analyses, sequencing depth was assumed to be roughly uniform across donors. Later analysis found that TCR beta chains associated with HLA were more clonally expanded than other, equally common chains.

The chain carries TRBV7-9 and TRBJ2-3; 7 bases align to TRBD2. The sequencing sample was made of PBMCs. The source is a young man in good health and CMV-seropositive. CDR3 sequence reads: CASSARLAESTDTQYF. The CDR3, as DNA: TGTGCCAGCAGCGCCCGCCTAGCGGAGAGCACAGATACGCAGTATTTT. Full variable domain (rest looked up from reference TRBV7-9 and TRBJ2-3): DTGVSQNPRHKITKRGQNVTFRCDPISEHNRLYWYRQTLGQGPEFLTYFQNEAQLEKSRLLSDRFSAERPKGSFSTLEIQRTEQGDSAMYLCASSARLAESTDTQYFGPGTRLTVL.